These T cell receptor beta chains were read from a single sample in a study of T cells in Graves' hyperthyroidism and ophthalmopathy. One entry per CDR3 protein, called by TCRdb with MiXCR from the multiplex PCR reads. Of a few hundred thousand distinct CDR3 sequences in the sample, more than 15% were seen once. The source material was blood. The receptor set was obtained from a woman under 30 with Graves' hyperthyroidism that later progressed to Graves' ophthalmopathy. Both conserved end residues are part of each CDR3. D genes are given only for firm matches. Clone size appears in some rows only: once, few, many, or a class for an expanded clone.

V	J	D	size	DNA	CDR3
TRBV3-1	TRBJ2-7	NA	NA	TGTGCCAGCAGCGAATGGGGGGCCTCCTACGAGCAGTACTTC	CASSEWGASYEQYF
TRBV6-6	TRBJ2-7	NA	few	TGTGCCAGCAGTTACTCCTTAAACAGGGACTCCTACGAGCAGTACTTC	CASSYSLNRDSYEQYF
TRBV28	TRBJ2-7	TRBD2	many	TGTGCCAGCAGTCTAGCGGGTCGAGCCTACGAGCAGTACTTC	CASSLAGRAYEQYF
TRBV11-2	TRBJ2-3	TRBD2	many	TGTGCCAGCAGCCCCTGGTCGGGGACTATCACAGATACGCAGTATTTT	CASSPWSGTITDTQYF
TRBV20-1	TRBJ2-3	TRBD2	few	TGCAGTGCTCAGAGGTCTAGCGGGACAGTTCCAGATACGCAGTATTTT	CSAQRSSGTVPDTQYF
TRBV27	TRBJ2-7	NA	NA	TGTGCCAGCAGTTTTCAGGCAGACTACGAGCAGTACTTC	CASSFQADYEQYF
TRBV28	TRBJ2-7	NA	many	TGTGCCAGCAGTTTTGGCCTAACCTCCTACGAGCAGTACTTC	CASSFGLTSYEQYF
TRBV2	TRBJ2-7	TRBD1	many	TGTGCCAGCAAGACGCAGGGACAGGGGGCCTACGAGCAGTACTTC	CASKTQGQGAYEQYF
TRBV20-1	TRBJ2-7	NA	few	TGCAGTGCTAGTTCTCGCGGACTATCCTACGAGCAGTACTTC	CSASSRGLSYEQYF
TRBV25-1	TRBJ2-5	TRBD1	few	TGTGCCAGCAGTGAATCGGACAGGGGAGGTCGGGAGACCCAGTACTTC	CASSESDRGGRETQYF
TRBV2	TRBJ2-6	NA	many	TGTGCCAGCAGTTTACAGGGTTCCGGGGCCAACGTCCTGACTTTC	CASSLQGSGANVLTF
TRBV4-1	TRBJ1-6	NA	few	TGCGCCAGCAGCCAAGAAAGAGGCTCCTATAATTCACCCCTCCACTTT	CASSQERGSYNSPLHF
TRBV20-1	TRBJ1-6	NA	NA	TGCAGTGCTAGAGACCGGGGCGAGCATTCACCCCTCCACTTT	CSARDRGEHSPLHF
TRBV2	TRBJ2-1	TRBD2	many	TGTGCCAGCAGTGTGTGGACTAGCGGCTACAATGAGCAGTTCTTC	CASSVWTSGYNEQFF
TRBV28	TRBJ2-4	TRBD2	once	TGTGCCAGCAGCCTTGTCCTAGCGGGAGGGGAGGGAAACATTCAGTACTTC	CASSLVLAGGEGNIQYF
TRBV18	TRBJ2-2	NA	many	TGTGCCAGCTCACCTACTGGCACCGGGGAGCTGTTTTTT	CASSPTGTGELFF
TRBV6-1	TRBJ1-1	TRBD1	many	TGTGCCAGCACACTCAGGGGGCACACTGAAGCTTTCTTT	CASTLRGHTEAFF
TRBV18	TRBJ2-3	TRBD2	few	TGTGCCAGCTCACCCAGCGGGAGGGCCCCAGATACGCAGTATTTT	CASSPSGRAPDTQYF
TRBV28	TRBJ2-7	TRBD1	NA	TGTGCCAGCGGGACCAGGGGGCTTTCCTACGAGCAGCACTTC	CASGTRGLSYEQHF
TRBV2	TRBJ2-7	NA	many	TGTGCCAGCAGTGAGGCGACGGGGGCCTACGAGCAGTACTTC	CASSEATGAYEQYF
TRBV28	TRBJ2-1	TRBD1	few	TGTGCCAGCAGTTCACGGACAGGGTTGTGGAATGAGCAGTTCTTC	CASSSRTGLWNEQFF
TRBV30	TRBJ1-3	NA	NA	TGTGCCTGGAGTGCAGGCTCTGGAAACACCATATATTTT	CAWSAGSGNTIYF
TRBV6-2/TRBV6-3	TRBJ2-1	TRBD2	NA	TGTGCCAGCGGGGCGGGAGTGACCAATGAGCAGTTCTTC	CASGAGVTNEQFF
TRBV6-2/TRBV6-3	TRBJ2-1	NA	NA	TGTGCCAGCAGTTTAACAGGTTTTTACAATGAGCAGTTCTTC	CASSLTGFYNEQFF
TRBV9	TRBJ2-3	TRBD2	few	TGTGCCAGCACCCGAGCGGGAGTTGACACAGATACGCAGTATTTT	CASTRAGVDTDTQYF
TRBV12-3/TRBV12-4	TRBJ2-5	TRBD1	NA	TGTGCCAGCAGTTTAAACCTTTGGACAGGGGGCCGGTCCCAAGAGACCCAGTACTTC	CASSLNLWTGGRSQETQYF
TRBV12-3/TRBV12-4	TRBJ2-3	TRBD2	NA	TGTGCCAGCAGTTTAATGCTAGCGGGAGGGAACACAGATACGCAGTATTTT	CASSLMLAGGNTDTQYF
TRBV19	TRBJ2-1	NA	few	TGTGCCAGTAGTATGATGGGTCAGGGGGGGTACAATGAGCAGTTCTTC	CASSMMGQGGYNEQFF
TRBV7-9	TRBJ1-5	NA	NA	TGTGCCAGCAGCCCCCCGGGGGGAGACAATCAGCCCCAGCATTTT	CASSPPGGDNQPQHF
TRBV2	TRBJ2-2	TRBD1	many	TGTGCCAGCAGTGATAGGACAGGGGCCGGGGAGCTGTTTTTT	CASSDRTGAGELFF
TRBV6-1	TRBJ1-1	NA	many	TGTGCCAGCAGGACAGGCTGGGGCACTGAAGCTTTCTTT	CASRTGWGTEAFF
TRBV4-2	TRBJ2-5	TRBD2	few	TGTGCCAGCAGCCAGGGTAGCGGGGTACCGGAGACCCAGTACTTC	CASSQGSGVPETQYF
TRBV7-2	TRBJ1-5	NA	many	TGTGCCAGCAGCTTAGGATCCGTTTATAGCAATCAGCCCCAGCATTTT	CASSLGSVYSNQPQHF
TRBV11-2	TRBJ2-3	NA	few	TGTGCCAGCAGCGTGTCAGGGAGGGGGGCCACAGATACGCAGTATTTT	CASSVSGRGATDTQYF
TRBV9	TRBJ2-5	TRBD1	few	TGTGCCAGCACTGGGGGGACAGGCTTACAAGAGACCCAGTACTTC	CASTGGTGLQETQYF
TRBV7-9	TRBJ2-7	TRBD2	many	TGTGCCAGCAGCTTCGGACTAGCGGTCACCTACGAGCAGTACTTC	CASSFGLAVTYEQYF
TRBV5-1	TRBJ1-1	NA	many	TGCGCCAGCAGCTTACGTGGGGCCCCGGACACTGAAGCTTTCTTT	CASSLRGAPDTEAFF
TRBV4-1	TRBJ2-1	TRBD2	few	TGCGCCAGCAGCCAAGGTACAGCGGGAGTAATTACCTACAATGAGCAGTTCTTC	CASSQGTAGVITYNEQFF
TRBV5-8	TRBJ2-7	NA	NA	TGTGCCAGCAGCTTGTCACAGGATCTTGAGCAGTACTTC	CASSLSQDLEQYF
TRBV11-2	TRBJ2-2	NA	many	TGTGCCAGCAGCTTAACAGGCGGGGCCGGGGAGCTGTTTTTT	CASSLTGGAGELFF
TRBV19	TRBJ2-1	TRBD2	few	TGTGCCAGTAGTATCCTACGAAGCGGGAGTCAGGAAAATGAGCAGTTCTTC	CASSILRSGSQENEQFF
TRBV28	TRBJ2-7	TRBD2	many	TGTGCCAGCAGTCCGGGGACTAGCAGCTCCTACGAGCAGTACTTC	CASSPGTSSSYEQYF
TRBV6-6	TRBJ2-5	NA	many	TGTGCCAGCAGTTACTCAGCCGAATCAGAGACCCAGTACTTC	CASSYSAESETQYF
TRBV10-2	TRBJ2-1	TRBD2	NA	TGCGCCAGCAGTGAGTTTGGACTAGGGGTAAATGAGCAGTTCTTC	CASSEFGLGVNEQFF
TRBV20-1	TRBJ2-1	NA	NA	TGCAGTGCCCAGACCCGTCAATACTCCTACAATGAGCAGTTCTTC	CSAQTRQYSYNEQFF
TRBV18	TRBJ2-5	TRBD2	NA	TGTGCCAGCTCACAACGGACTAGCGGGAGTAGGGAGACCCAGTACTTC	CASSQRTSGSRETQYF
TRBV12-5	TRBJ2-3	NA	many	TGTGCTAGTGCCTCTTGGAGCACAGATACGCAGTATTTT	CASASWSTDTQYF
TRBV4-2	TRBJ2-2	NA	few	TGTGCCAGCAAAGATAGCGGAGCCACCACCGGGGAGCTGTTTTTT	CASKDSGATTGELFF
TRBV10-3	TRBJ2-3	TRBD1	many	TGTGCCATCAGGGGAACAGGGGGCGGTGGGGATACGCAGTATTTT	CAIRGTGGGGDTQYF
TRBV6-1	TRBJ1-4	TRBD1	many	TGTGCCAGCAGGGGACACACAGGGGGCGCGGGGAAACTGTTTTTT	CASRGHTGGAGKLFF
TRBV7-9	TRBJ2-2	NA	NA	TGTGCCAGCAGCCCCCCGGTCCCGCCGGACACCGGGGAGCTGTTTTTT	CASSPPVPPDTGELFF
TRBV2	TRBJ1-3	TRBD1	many	TGTGCCAGCGGACAGGGGAGCTCTGGAAACACCATATATTTT	CASGQGSSGNTIYF
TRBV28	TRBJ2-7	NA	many	TGTGCCAGCAGTCGGGACTACGAGCAGTACTTC	CASSRDYEQYF
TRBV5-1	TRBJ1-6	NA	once	TGCGCCAGCAGCGGAGGACAGCGGAATTCACCCCTCCACTTT	CASSGGQRNSPLHF
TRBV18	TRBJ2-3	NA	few	TGTGCCAGCTCACCACAAGCGGGGACAACTCCTAGCACAGATACGCAGTATTTT	CASSPQAGTTPSTDTQYF
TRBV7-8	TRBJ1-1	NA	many	TGTGCCAGCAGCTTAGAGGGACGGACCACTGAAGCTTTCTTT	CASSLEGRTTEAFF
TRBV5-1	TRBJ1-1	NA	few	TGCGCCAGCAGAGTGGTAGAGAACACTGAAGCTTTCTTT	CASRVVENTEAFF
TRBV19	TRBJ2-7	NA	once	TGTGCCAGTAGTATACGGGCTAGCGTGAGTCTCTACGAGCAGTACTTC	CASSIRASVSLYEQYF
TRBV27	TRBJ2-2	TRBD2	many	TGTGCCAGCAGTCCGGAATACCTAGCGGGGGAGCGAACCGCCACGAACACCGGGGAGCTGTTTTTT	CASSPEYLAGERTATNTGELFF
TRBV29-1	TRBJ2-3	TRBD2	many	TGCAGCGTTGAACCGCACATCTGGCTAGCGGGAGACACAGATACGCAGTATTTT	CSVEPHIWLAGDTDTQYF